This T cell receptor (beta chain) was sequenced for a study of blood T cell repertoires in COVID-19. Germline V gene data show CDR1 as MGHRA and CDR2 as YSYEKL. CDR3 length: 13 residues. V shed 1 base and J shed 3 bases, with 7 bases lying between them. In the study's own analysis: It was from reference gene primer amplification that nucleated cell counts were estimated. The repertoire was sequenced with immunoSEQ multiplex PCR; TCRdb's copy has only in-frame clones and lacks some. That table is the source of V, J and clone size, and D and trimming were worked out from the DNA. The data show 36,000 or so clones, with 75% to 95% seen just once and around 5% held by the top ten.

This sequence joins TRBV4-1 and TRBJ2-7; D is ambiguous. Sequenced input: peripheral blood. The TCR originated in a human donor in a cohort sampled during active COVID-19. The CDR3 here is CASSQVLDYEQYF. The CDR3 DNA reads as TGCGCCAGCAGCCAAGTATTAGACTACGAGCAGTACTTC.